These T cell receptor beta chains were read from a single sample in a study of PD-L1 blockade in urothelial cancer. Profiled with immunoSEQ multiplex PCR; TCRdb holds only in-frame clones, not every one. This table holds about 39,000 clones, around 89% found once. The sequencing here drew on PBMCs, taken around atezolizumab (anti-PD-L1) treatment. These receptors came from a man in his 60s with urothelial cancer. CDR3s include the opening cysteine and the closing phenylalanine or tryptophan. A D gene is named only where the DNA matches it firmly. Clone size is stated in some rows and not others, as once, few, many or a class when expanded.

CDR3 DNA,CDR3 protein,clone size,V gene,J gene,D gene,CDR3 length
TGTGCCAGCAGCTTAGTACAGACCTCTGGAAACACCATATATTTT,CASSLVQTSGNTIYF,-,TRBV7-2,TRBJ1-3,-,15
TGTGCCAGCCGCTCTGGGGCGTCCTCCTACGAGCAGTACTTC,CASRSGASSYEQYF,-,TRBV7-9,TRBJ2-7,-,14
TGCGCCAGCAGCCAAGGGTCCGGGGGGCTGAACTATGGCTACACCTTC,CASSQGSGGLNYGYTF,-,TRBV4-1,TRBJ1-2,-,16
TGTGCCAGCAGTTCGAGGGATATTAACTATGGCTACACCTTC,CASSSRDINYGYTF,-,TRBV6-5,TRBJ1-2,-,14
TGTGCCAGCAGCTTCATCGGGGAGCGGGCTGAAGCTTTCTTT,CASSFIGERAEAFF,-,TRBV7-9,TRBJ1-1,-,14
TGCGCCAGCAGCTTTAGCGGGAACACCGGGGAGCTGTTTTTT,CASSFSGNTGELFF,-,TRBV5-1,TRBJ2-2,-,14
TGTGCCAGCAGCCAACCAGGGACTAGCACGATTCCCGATACGCAGTATTTT,CASSQPGTSTIPDTQYF,-,TRBV14,TRBJ2-3,TRBD2,17
TGTGCCAGCAGTTTTAACGACAGGGTTCGCCATGGCCACACCTTC,CASSFNDRVRHGHTF,-,TRBV28,TRBJ1-2,TRBD1,15
TGTGCCAGCAGCGACAGGCTGGGAACTGAAGCTTTCTTT,CASSDRLGTEAFF,-,TRBV9,TRBJ1-1,-,13
TGTGCCAGCACCCCAGAGGGCCTTGACAATGAGCAGTTCTTC,CASTPEGLDNEQFF,-,TRBV6-6,TRBJ2-1,-,14
TGTGCCATCAAGTCGGGACTAGCCACTCTCAATGAGCAGTTCTTC,CAIKSGLATLNEQFF,-,TRBV10-3,TRBJ2-1,TRBD2,15
TGTGCCAGCAGCCCCGGGACTAGCGGGAGCCACGAGCAGTACTTC,CASSPGTSGSHEQYF,-,TRBV4-2,TRBJ2-7,TRBD2,15
TGTGCCAGCAGGGGCGGGAGTTTTGAGCAGTTCTTC,CASRGGSFEQFF,-,TRBV9,TRBJ2-1,TRBD2,12
TGTGCCAGCAGGGGGGGGGCTAGCGACTTCTACGAGCAGTACTTC,CASRGGASDFYEQYF,-,TRBV7-9,TRBJ2-7,-,15
TGTGCCAGCAGCGAGCGCCTAGCGGGAGCCAGTGAGCAGTTCTTC,CASSERLAGASEQFF,-,TRBV9,TRBJ2-1,TRBD2,15
TGTGCCAGCAGTTTAAGTTCCGGGGGCAGGGGGCCGGACACTGAAGCTTTCTTT,CASSLSSGGRGPDTEAFF,-,TRBV28,TRBJ1-1,TRBD1,18
TGTGCCAGTAGTATTAGGACAGGGAAACGCAATCAGCCCCAGCATTTT,CASSIRTGKRNQPQHF,once,TRBV19,TRBJ1-5,TRBD1,16
TGTGCCAGCAGCGAGGGAACTGAAGCTTTCTTT,CASSEGTEAFF,-,TRBV27,TRBJ1-1,-,11
TGTGCCAGTAGCCGGGACAAGGAGACCCAGTACTTC,CASSRDKETQYF,-,TRBV6-1,TRBJ2-5,-,12
TGCGCCAGCAGCTCTAGCGGGACCTACGAGCAGTACTTC,CASSSSGTYEQYF,-,TRBV5-1,TRBJ2-7,TRBD2,13
TGTGCCAGCAGTGAATACGCGGGACAGTACAATGAGCAGTTCTTC,CASSEYAGQYNEQFF,-,TRBV6-1,TRBJ2-1,-,15
TGTGCCAGCATTCTCAGGGACTCTGGGGCCAACGTCCTGACTTTC,CASILRDSGANVLTF,-,TRBV28,TRBJ2-6,-,15
TGTGCCAGCAGCCCCCGCGTGGTAGCGGGATTAGACAATGAGCAGTTCTTC,CASSPRVVAGLDNEQFF,-,TRBV11-2,TRBJ2-1,TRBD2,17
TGCGCCAGCAGTTCAACCACAGGGCCTTCTGGCTACACCTTC,CASSSTTGPSGYTF,-,TRBV5-1,TRBJ1-2,-,14
TGCGCCAGCAGTGACGCGGGGGGGAATCAGCCCCAGCATTTT,CASSDAGGNQPQHF,once,TRBV10-2,TRBJ1-5,-,14
TGTGCCAGCAGCTTAGGGGGGGGGAACTACAATGAGCAGTTCTTC,CASSLGGGNYNEQFF,-,TRBV11-1,TRBJ2-1,TRBD2,15
TGTGCCACCAGCAGGGACAGGGGCGGAAACACCATATATTTT,CATSRDRGGNTIYF,-,TRBV15,TRBJ1-3,TRBD1,14
TGTGCCAGCAGTTTATTCACAGGAGTACCTGGGGCCAACGTCCTGACTTTC,CASSLFTGVPGANVLTF,-,TRBV27,TRBJ2-6,-,17
TGTGCCAGCAGCTTATCACGCGGGACCCACGAGCAGTACTTC,CASSLSRGTHEQYF,-,TRBV7-3,TRBJ2-7,-,14
TGTGCCAGCAGCTTAGGGGGACAGGGCTACGAGCAGTACTTC,CASSLGGQGYEQYF,-,TRBV7-9,TRBJ2-7,TRBD1,14
TGTGCCAGCTCGCCGGACAGTGGCGCCCAGCCCCAGCATTTT,CASSPDSGAQPQHF,-,TRBV18,TRBJ1-5,-,14
TGTGCCAGCTCACCGTTCGAGGCGTCTTCTGGGGCCAACGTCCTGACTTTC,CASSPFEASSGANVLTF,-,TRBV18,TRBJ2-6,-,17
TGTGCCAGCAGCTTAGTCTTCGGACAGTTTGAAGCTTTCTTT,CASSLVFGQFEAFF,-,TRBV7-8,TRBJ1-1,-,14